The 32 T cell receptor beta chains listed next were all sequenced from one sample in a study of cytomegalovirus exposure and HLA in healthy donors. Use of 60 Vbeta and 13 Jbeta primers characterized the PCR. The protocol was immunoSEQ multiplex PCR, while the TCRdb copy is restricted to in-frame clones and leaves out a portion. The table has some 160,000 clones, around 77% seen once. The specimen sequenced was PBMCs. These receptors came from a man in his sixties in good health and CMV-seronegative.

The chain couples TRBV5-1 to TRBJ2-1; 8 bases align to TRBD1. Losses at the gene ends were 6 bases for V and 6 bases for J; bases not matched to a gene: 5. Germline CDR1 reads SGHRS; CDR2 reads YFSETQ. This CDR3 is 13 amino acids long. The chain's CDR3 is CASNPGTGNEQFF. CDR3 sequence (DNA): TGCGCCAGCAACCCCGGGACAGGCAATGAGCAGTTCTTC.

V usage is TRBV5-1 and J usage is TRBJ1-3; D might be TRBD1 (5 bases). V was cut by 3 bases and J by 1 base, with 14 bases left in between. Germline CDR1 is SGHRS and CDR2 is YFSETQ. The CDR3 has 16 residues. The CDR3 DNA reads as TGCGCCAGCAGCTCGGACATTCGCTTTTCTGGAAACACCATATATTTT. It codes for CASSSDIRFSGNTIYF.

This clone showed up just a few times. This sequence joins TRBV5-1 and TRBJ2-7; TRBD1 matches at 9 bases. The CDR3 extends over 16 amino acids. CDR1 is SGHRS, CDR2 YFSETQ, per germline. After removal of 4 bases from V and 5 bases from J, the junction contained 13 bases not matched to a gene. CDR3 amino acids: CASSPDSGQGIHEQYF. The CDR3 DNA follows: TGCGCCAGCAGCCCCGATAGCGGACAGGGGATCCACGAGCAGTACTTC.

As concerns this clone: The identical CDR3 is also encoded by other nucleotide sequences in the sample. This chain connects TRBV9 to TRBJ2-7; D may be TRBD1 (6 bases). Germline-derived CDR1 and CDR2 are SGDLS and YYNGEE. The V and J ends lost 2 bases and 3 bases respectively, with 9 bases between them. This CDR3 has 13 residues. The CDR3 reads CASSVGDNYEQYF. The CDR3 DNA reads TGTGCCAGCAGCGTTGGGGACAACTACGAGCAGTACTTC. Full variable domain (missing parts from reference TRBV9 and TRBJ2-7): DSGVTQTPKHLITATGQRVTLRCSPRSGDLSVYWYQQSLDQGLQFLIQYYNGEERAKGNILERFSAQQFPDLHSELNLSSLELGDSALYFCASSVGDNYEQYFGPGTRLTVT.

On this clone itself: This CDR3 is also generated by other DNA sequences in the sample. J is TRBJ1-1 and V is TRBV7-9, with D possibly matching TRBD1 (5 bases). V was pared by 3 bases and J by 1 base, with 9 bases between. Germline values: CDR1 SEHNR, CDR2 FQNEAQ (reference sequence). There are 14 residues in the CDR3. CDR3 coding DNA: TGTGCCAGCAGCTTTACACAGGCGAACACTGAAGCTTTCTTT. It codes for CASSFTQANTEAFF.

On this clone itself: Other DNA sequences of this sample code for an identical CDR3. This chain links TRBV5-1 with TRBJ1-1, with no clear D. Germline CDR1 and CDR2: SGHRS and YFSETQ. Trimming stripped 0 bases from V and 4 bases from J, with 16 bases between. This CDR3 is 16 amino acids long. CDR3 nucleotide sequence: TGCGCCAGCAGCTTGGGGGAGGGTCGCCGGGGCACTGAAGCTTTCTTT. Translating it yields CASSLGEGRRGTEAFF.

The gene calls are TRBV4-1 and TRBJ1-1; 10 bases agree with TRBD1. The CDR3 totals 16 residues. Per germline, CDR1 MGHRA and CDR2 YSYEKL. V gave up 1 base and J gave up 7 bases; unmatched junction bases: 9. Written as DNA, the CDR3 is TGCGCCAGCAGCCAAGGCCGGGGACAGGGGAGCGATGAAGCTTTCTTT. Protein: CASSQGRGQGSDEAFF.

The chain carries TRBV7-2 and TRBJ2-1; D is unclear. Germline CDR1 and CDR2: SGHTA and FQGNSA. The CDR3 is 15 amino acids. Trimming took 0 bases from V and 4 from J, leaving 10 bases between them. The CDR3 loop reads CASSLAAVRYNEQFF. DNA of the CDR3: TGTGCCAGCAGCTTAGCGGCCGTCCGTTACAATGAGCAGTTCTTC.

This chain links TRBV21-1 with TRBJ2-7; no check of the table's D call, TRBD1, against the DNA was made. TRBV21-1 is deemed a pseudogene. The CDR3 has 17 residues. The chain's CDR3 is CASSKLITTGKDYEQYF. CDR3 nucleotide sequence: TGTGCCAGCAGCAAACTTATCACTACAGGGAAAGACTACGAGCAGTACTTC.

The chain employs TRBV5-1 and TRBJ2-3, with D possibly matching TRBD2 (7 bases). The germline V gene encodes CDR1 SGHRS and CDR2 YFSETQ. V lost 4 bases and J lost 2, with 26 bases in between. The CDR3 consists of 19 residues. CDR3 sequence reads: CASSPGLTPGGLSTDTQYF. CDR3 DNA: TGCGCCAGCAGCCCTGGTTTAACCCCCGGGGGGCTGTCCACAGATACGCAGTATTTT.

V and J are TRBV4-1 and TRBJ2-3; D unresolved. Germline values: CDR1 MGHRA, CDR2 YSYEKL. V gave up 3 bases and J gave up 4 bases, with 11 bases separating them. CDR3 length: 14 residues. The DNA for the CDR3 is TGCGCCAGCAGCCAGTACTTACGCGCAGATACGCAGTATTTT. It codes for CASSQYLRADTQYF.

This clone came up a few times. The CDR3 region is CASSLAGRTDTQYF. CDR3 DNA sequence: TGTGCCAGCAGCCTAGCGGGGAGGACAGATACGCAGTATTTT. The chain employs TRBV13 and TRBJ2-3; TRBD2 matches at 9 bases. The CDR3 is 14 amino acids. The ends lost 5 bases at V and 3 bases at J; junction bases unmatched: 3. CDR1 and CDR2 from the germline V gene are PRHDT and FYEKMQ (reference sequence).

The chain links TRBV5-4 to TRBJ2-1, with no clear D. CDR1 is SGHNT and CDR2 is YYREEE in the germline V gene (reference sequence). The CDR3 is 15 residues long. V lost 0 bases, J lost 3 bases, and 10 bases lay in between. The chain's CDR3 is CASSLDIQHYNEQFF. DNA for the CDR3: TGTGCCAGCAGCTTGGACATACAGCACTACAATGAGCAGTTCTTC.

CDR3: CASSQDFSGGIDGYTF. CDR3 DNA sequence: TGTGCCAGCAGCCAAGATTTCTCAGGGGGCATCGATGGCTACACCTTC. The V gene is TRBV4-2, the J gene TRBJ1-2; 8 bases map to TRBD1. V lost 0 bases and J lost 6; bases outside the gene matches: 9. Germline V lookup: CDR1 LGHNA, CDR2 YNFKEQ. This CDR3 has 16 amino acids.

The chain combines TRBV6-1 with TRBJ1-1; TRBD1 matches at 7 bases. CDR1 is MNHNS and CDR2 is SASEGT in the germline V gene. V shed 7 bases and J 4 bases; nucleotides not matched to a gene: 6. The CDR3 is 13 residues long. CDR3 protein: CASTPTGSTEAFF. For the CDR3, the DNA is TGTGCCAGCACCCCGACAGGGTCCACTGAAGCTTTCTTT.

With respect to this clone: Other nucleotide sequences from this sample produce the same CDR3. The chain couples TRBV7-6 to TRBJ2-1; 9 bases agree with TRBD2. Looked up from germline, CDR1 is SGHVS and CDR2 is FNYEAQ. The CDR3 is 12 amino acids. V was pared by 8 bases and J by 7 bases, with 3 bases of the junction left unmatched. The CDR3 DNA follows: TGTGCCAGCGGGACTAGCTATAATGAGCAGTTCTTC. Translated, it gives CASGTSYNEQFF.

The J gene is TRBJ2-1, the V gene TRBV30, with 7 nucleotides matching TRBD2. Germline V gene data show CDR1 as GTSNPN and CDR2 as SVGIG (reference sequence). CDR3 length: 11 residues. Unmatched junction bases numbered 1, after V lost 4 bases and J lost 7 bases. DNA of the CDR3: TGTGCCTGGATTAGCGGGAATGAGCAGTTCTTC. Its protein is CAWISGNEQFF.

The rearrangement uses TRBV19 and TRBJ2-5; 8 nucleotides align to TRBD2. The CDR3 runs to 12 residues. With 8 bases clipped from V and 5 bases from J, the junction kept 4 bases outside the gene matches. The V gene's germline CDR1 is LNHDA and CDR2 SQIVND (reference sequence). The CDR3: CASAAGGETQYF. CDR3 DNA: TGTGCCAGTGCCGCGGGAGGTGAGACCCAGTACTTC.

The chain has TRBV7-8 and TRBJ2-1; TRBD2 aligns across 10 bases. V lost 4 bases, J lost 7 bases, and 7 bases stayed unmatched. Germline V CDR1 and CDR2: SGHVS, FQNEAQ. The CDR3 is 15 amino acids. Here the CDR3 DNA reads TGTGCCAGCAGCTCCTCCGGGACTAGCGTTAATGAGCAGTTCTTC. As protein: CASSSSGTSVNEQFF.

The chain joins TRBV5-6 to TRBJ1-6, with unresolved D. CDR3 size: 14 residues. The ends were cut back, 2 bases at V and 9 bases at J, with 12 bases in the middle. The V gene's germline CDR1 is SGHDT and CDR2 YYEEEE. The CDR3 region is CASSFGLPGSPLHF. CDR3 coding DNA: TGTGCCAGCAGCTTCGGTCTACCCGGTTCACCCCTCCACTTT.

The chain employs TRBV5-1 and TRBJ2-5; D is perhaps TRBD2 (6 bases). The V and J ends lost 3 bases and 2 bases respectively, with 17 bases between them. Germline loops: CDR1 SGHRS, CDR2 YFSETQ. The CDR3 totals 16 residues. The CDR3 nucleotides read TGCGCCAGCAGCTGGGTCGGAGGGACGGCACAAGAGACCCAGTACTTC. Translation gives CASSWVGGTAQETQYF.

This clone was seen only once. The V gene is TRBV1, the J gene TRBJ2-2; TRBD2 is taken as the D call from the table, unchecked against the DNA. TRBV1 is annotated as a pseudogene. This CDR3 has 16 amino acids. CDR3 DNA: TGCACCAGCAGCCAACCAGCGGGGGGCAACACCGGGGAGCTGTTTTTT. Protein: CTSSQPAGGNTGELFF.

This clone occurred a few times. The V call is TRBV19, the J call TRBJ2-1; 13 nucleotides line up with TRBD2. Germline lookup yields CDR1 LNHDA and CDR2 SQIVND (reference sequence). The CDR3 is 17 amino acids. V shed 2 bases and J 8 bases; nucleotides not matched to a gene: 9. The CDR3 region has the DNA TGTGCCAGTAGTATACCGTCGACTAGCGGGAGGTTGGATGAGCAGTTCTTC. Amino acids: CASSIPSTSGRLDEQFF.

The chain recombines TRBV7-8 with TRBJ2-3; D might be TRBD2 (6 bases). Germline CDR1 reads SGHVS; CDR2 reads FQNEAQ. The ends were cut back, 1 base at V and 0 bases at J, with 8 bases in the middle. The CDR3 is 15 amino acids. CDR3 nucleotide sequence: TGTGCCAGCAGCTTAGAACTAGCTAGCACAGATACGCAGTATTTT. This encodes CASSLELASTDTQYF.

This clone was detected a few times. The chain combines TRBV7-2 with TRBJ2-3; the D gene is possibly TRBD1 (5 bases). The germline CDR1 and CDR2 sequences are SGHTA and FQGNSA. This CDR3 contains 15 residues. V was pared by 0 bases and J by 2 bases, with 9 bases between. For the CDR3, the DNA is TGTGCCAGCAGCTTAGCTGGACACATCACAGATACGCAGTATTTT. Translation gives CASSLAGHITDTQYF. The whole variable domain, filled in from reference TRBV7-2 and TRBJ2-3, reads GAGVSQSPSNKVTEKGKDVELRCDPISGHTALYWYRQSLGQGLEFLIYFQGNSAPDKSGLPSDRFSAERTGGSVSTLTIQRTQQEDSAVYLCASSLAGHITDTQYFGPGTRLTVL.

This clone was seen just once. The V gene is TRBV7-9, the J gene TRBJ1-1; 7 nucleotides match TRBD1. J was trimmed by 1 base and V by 1 base; bases with no gene match: 3. The germline CDR1 and CDR2 sequences are SEHNR and FQNEAQ (reference sequence). There are 15 residues in the CDR3. The CDR3 DNA follows: TGTGCCAGCAGCTTAGTGACAGGGCCGAACACTGAAGCTTTCTTT. Translating gives CASSLVTGPNTEAFF.

The chain couples TRBV6-1 to TRBJ2-2; 11 bases are shared with TRBD2. The junction had 7 bases not matched to a gene; V was cut back by 9 bases and J by 4 bases. Germline CDR1 and CDR2: MNHNS and SASEGT. CDR3 length: 15 residues. The CDR3 DNA is TGTGCCAGTCGATGGACTAGCGGGTTCACCGGGGAGCTGTTTTTT. Translation: CASRWTSGFTGELFF.

The chain combines TRBV5-1 with TRBJ2-1; perhaps TRBD1 as D (6 bases). Deletions cut 0 bases from V and 12 bases from J, with 19 bases between. CDR3 length: 15 residues. CDR1 is SGHRS and CDR2 is YFSETQ in the germline V gene. As DNA, the CDR3 is TGCGCCAGCAGCTTGGGGGCGGACAGCGTGGGATGGCAGTTCTTC. Its protein product is CASSLGADSVGWQFF.

The CDR3 loop reads CASRGTGEANEQFF. The DNA of the CDR3 is TGTGCCAGCAGGGGGACAGGGGAAGCCAATGAGCAGTTCTTC. This chain connects TRBV2 to TRBJ2-1, with 10 bases identical to TRBD1. Germline V gene lookup returns CDR1 SNHLY and CDR2 FYNNEI. The CDR3 covers 14 residues. The V and J ends lost 6 bases and 6 bases, in that order; junction bases with no gene match: 5.

CDR3 region: CASSLEGQGQETQYF. For the CDR3, the DNA is TGCGCCAGCAGCTTGGAGGGGCAGGGCCAAGAGACCCAGTACTTC. The genes are TRBV5-1 and TRBJ2-5, with a weak D call TRBD1 (5 bases). The V end lost 0 bases, the J end lost 1 base, and 10 bases lay between the germline ends. This CDR3 spans 15 amino acids. Germline V gene sequence: CDR1 SGHRS, CDR2 YFSETQ.

Notes on this clone: Other DNA sequences within the sample encode an identical CDR3. The chain couples TRBV6-1 to TRBJ2-3; possible D gene TRBD1, 6 bases. V was clipped by 0 bases and J by 5 bases, with 9 bases between them. Germline CDR1 MNHNS, CDR2 SASEGT. There are 14 residues in the CDR3. The CDR3 here is CASSEARGGDTQYF. CDR3 DNA sequence: TGTGCCAGCAGTGAAGCGCGAGGGGGAGATACGCAGTATTTT.

This clone was observed once. This rearrangement joins TRBV7-9 to TRBJ2-2; a possible D gene is TRBD2 (5 bases). Trimming cost V 6 bases and J 5 bases, with 10 bases left between them. CDR1 is SEHNR, CDR2 FQNEAQ, per germline (reference sequence). This CDR3 has 13 residues. CDR3 region: CASREEATGELFF. In DNA, the CDR3 is TGTGCCAGCAGGGAGGAGGCAACCGGGGAGCTGTTTTTT.